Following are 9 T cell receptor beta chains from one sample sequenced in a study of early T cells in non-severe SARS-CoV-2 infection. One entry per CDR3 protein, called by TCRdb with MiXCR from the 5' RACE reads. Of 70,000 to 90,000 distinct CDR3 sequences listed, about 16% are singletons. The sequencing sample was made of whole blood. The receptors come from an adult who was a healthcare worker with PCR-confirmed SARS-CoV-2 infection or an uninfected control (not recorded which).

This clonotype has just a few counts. The CDR3 reads CASSSGWEQFF. The DNA of the CDR3 is TGTGCCAGCAGCTCCGGTTGGGAGCAGTTCTTC. The chain uses TRBV11-2 and TRBJ2-1, with D hard to call. This CDR3 has 11 amino acids. V was cut by 4 bases and J by 10 bases, with 8 bases left in between. CDR1 and CDR2 (germline): SGHAT, FQNNGV.

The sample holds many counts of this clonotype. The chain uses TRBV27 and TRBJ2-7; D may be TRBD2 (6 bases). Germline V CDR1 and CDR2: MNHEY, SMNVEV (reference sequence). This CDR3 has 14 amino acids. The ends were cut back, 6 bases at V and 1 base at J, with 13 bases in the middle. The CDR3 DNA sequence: TGTGCCAGCAGCCTTATTGGGGGGTCCTACGAGCAGTACTTC. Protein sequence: CASSLIGGSYEQYF.

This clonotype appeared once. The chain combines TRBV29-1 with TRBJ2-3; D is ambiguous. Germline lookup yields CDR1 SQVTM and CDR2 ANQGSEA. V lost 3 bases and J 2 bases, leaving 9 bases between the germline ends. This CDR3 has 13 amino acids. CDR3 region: CSVDRAHTDTQYF. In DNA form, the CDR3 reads TGCAGCGTTGATAGGGCCCACACAGATACGCAGTATTTT.

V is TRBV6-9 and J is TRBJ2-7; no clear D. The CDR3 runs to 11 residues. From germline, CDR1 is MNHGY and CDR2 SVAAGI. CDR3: CARNQPLKQYF. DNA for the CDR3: TGTGCTAGAAACCAACCCTTGAAGCAGTACTTC.

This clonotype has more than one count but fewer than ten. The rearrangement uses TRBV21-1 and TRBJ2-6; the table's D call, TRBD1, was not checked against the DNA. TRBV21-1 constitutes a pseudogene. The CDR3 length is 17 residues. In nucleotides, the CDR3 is TGTGCCAGCAGCAAAAAGTTCAGGGTATCTGGGGCCAACGTCCTGACTTTC. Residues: CASSKKFRVSGANVLTF.

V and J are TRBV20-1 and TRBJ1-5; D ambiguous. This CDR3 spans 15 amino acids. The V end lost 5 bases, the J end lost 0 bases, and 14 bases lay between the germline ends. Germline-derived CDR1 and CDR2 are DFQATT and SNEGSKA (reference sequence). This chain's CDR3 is CSAPVLPDSNQPQHF. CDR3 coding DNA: TGCAGTGCTCCAGTTCTGCCTGATAGCAATCAGCCCCAGCATTTT.

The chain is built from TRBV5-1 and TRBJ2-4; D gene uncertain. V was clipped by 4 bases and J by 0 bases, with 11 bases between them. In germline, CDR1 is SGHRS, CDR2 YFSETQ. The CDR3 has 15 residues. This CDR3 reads CASSLSAEAKNIQYF. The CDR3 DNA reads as TGCGCCAGCAGCCTGTCCGCGGAAGCCAAAAACATTCAGTACTTC.

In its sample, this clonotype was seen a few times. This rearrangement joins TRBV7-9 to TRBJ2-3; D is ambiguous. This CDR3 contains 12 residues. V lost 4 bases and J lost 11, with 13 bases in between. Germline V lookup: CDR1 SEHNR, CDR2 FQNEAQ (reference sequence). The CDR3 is CASSSRSVEQYF. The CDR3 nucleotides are TGTGCCAGCAGCTCCCGTTCGGTGGAGCAGTATTTT.

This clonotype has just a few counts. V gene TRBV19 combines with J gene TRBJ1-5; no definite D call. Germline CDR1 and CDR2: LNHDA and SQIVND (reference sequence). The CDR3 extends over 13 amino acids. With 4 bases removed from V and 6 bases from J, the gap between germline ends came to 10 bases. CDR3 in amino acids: CASSTFDGQPQHF. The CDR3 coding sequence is TGTGCCAGTAGTACTTTCGACGGTCAGCCCCAGCATTTT.